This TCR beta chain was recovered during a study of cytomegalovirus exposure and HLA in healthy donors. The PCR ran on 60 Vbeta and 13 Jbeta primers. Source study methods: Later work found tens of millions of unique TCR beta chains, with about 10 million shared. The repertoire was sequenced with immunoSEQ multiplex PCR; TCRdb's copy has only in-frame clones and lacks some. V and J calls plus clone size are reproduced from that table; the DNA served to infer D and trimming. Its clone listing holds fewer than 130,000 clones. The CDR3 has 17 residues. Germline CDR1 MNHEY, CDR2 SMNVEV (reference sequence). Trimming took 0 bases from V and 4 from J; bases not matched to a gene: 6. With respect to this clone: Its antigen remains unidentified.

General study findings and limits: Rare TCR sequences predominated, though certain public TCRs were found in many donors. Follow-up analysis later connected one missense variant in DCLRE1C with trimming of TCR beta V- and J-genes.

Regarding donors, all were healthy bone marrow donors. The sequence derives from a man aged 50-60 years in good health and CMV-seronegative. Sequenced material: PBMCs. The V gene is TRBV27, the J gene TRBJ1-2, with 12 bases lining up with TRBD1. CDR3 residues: CASSLSGTGGVGYGYTF. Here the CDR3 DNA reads TGTGCCAGCAGTTTATCCGGGACAGGGGGCGTAGGCTATGGCTACACCTTC.